The clone carrying this T cell receptor beta chain was seen repeatedly, ten times or more. What it recognizes is unknown. The data were obtained in a study of T cell repertoires in cytomegalovirus infection. Study-wide background: Based on public TCR beta signatures, there were indications of CMV infection and of a matching HLA type.

Study observations and caveats: Carriage of CMV together with the relevant HLA was identifiable through cumulative public TCR beta family frequency. Ex vivo, HLA-C-restricted CMV-specific TCR beta clonotypes prevailed over the rest of the response.

TCRdb reanalysed the reads using MiXCR and keeps one entry per CDR3 protein. Here the sample spans roughly 500,000 distinct CDR3 sequences, 10% to 12% being singletons. Sample: PBMCs. This clonotype originated in a human donor in good health (CMV status not recorded). Some clones in this sample may be carry-over from other donors' samples.

CDR3 DNA sequence: TGTGCCAGCAGCTCACAGGGGGGCAATAATTCACCCCTCCACTTT. Protein: CASSSQGGNNSPLHF. The chain carries TRBV7-9 and TRBJ1-6, with 8 bases matching TRBD1. V shed 4 bases and J 5 bases; nucleotides not matched to a gene: 4. Germline V gives CDR1 SEHNR, CDR2 FQNEAQ (reference sequence). The CDR3 runs 15 residues.